This T cell receptor (beta chain) is drawn from a study of cytomegalovirus exposure and HLA in healthy donors. Study-level findings and limits: Sequence variants that were highly shared formed a cluster that was likely a sequencing artifact. Reportedly, fewer N-insertions than the approximately 690-donor mean appeared in an Asian-associated ancestry cluster in a later analysis. Across donors, sequencing depth was assumed by presence/absence analyses to be roughly uniform.

Worth noting for this clone: Its antigen is as yet unknown.

PCR employed 60 Vbeta and 13 Jbeta primers. The data were produced by immunoSEQ multiplex PCR, yet TCRdb's version contains in-frame clones alone and is incomplete. The sample has around 40,000 clones; around 65% are singletons. The sequence derives from a human donor in good health. Sequencing input: PBMCs.

CDR3 sequence reads: CASSLSGANVLTF. DNA of the CDR3: TGTGCCAGCAGTCTCTCTGGGGCCAACGTCCTGACTTTC. The rearrangement joins TRBV6-5 to TRBJ2-6; D remains unclear. In germline, CDR1 is MNHEY, CDR2 SVGAGI. The CDR3 contains 13 residues. V lost 5 bases and J lost 0, with 2 bases in between.